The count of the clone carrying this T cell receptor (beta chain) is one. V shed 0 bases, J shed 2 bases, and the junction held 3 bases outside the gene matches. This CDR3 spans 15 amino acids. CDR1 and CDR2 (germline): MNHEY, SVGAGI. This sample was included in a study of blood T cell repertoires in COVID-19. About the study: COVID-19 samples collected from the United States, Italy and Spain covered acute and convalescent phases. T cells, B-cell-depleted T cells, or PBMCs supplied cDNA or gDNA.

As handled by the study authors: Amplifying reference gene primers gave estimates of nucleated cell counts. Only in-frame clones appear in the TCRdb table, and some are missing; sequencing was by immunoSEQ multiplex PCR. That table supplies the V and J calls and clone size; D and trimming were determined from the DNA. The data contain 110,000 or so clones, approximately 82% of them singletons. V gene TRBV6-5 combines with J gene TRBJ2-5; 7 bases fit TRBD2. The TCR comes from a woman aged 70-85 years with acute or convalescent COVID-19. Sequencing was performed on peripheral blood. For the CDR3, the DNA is TGTGCCAGCAGTTACTCGGGACTACAACAAGAGACCCAGTACTTC. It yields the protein CASSYSGLQQETQYF.